Presented here are 27 T cell receptor beta chains from one specimen sequenced in a study of T cells in Graves' hyperthyroidism and ophthalmopathy. The TCR beta CDR3 regions underwent amplification using RNA transcripts as the source. The HTBI primer set served for first-round RT-PCR of the TCR CDR3. TCRdb analysed the multiplex PCR reads with MiXCR anew, one entry per CDR3 protein. This table holds under 350,000 distinct CDR3 sequences, 20% to 25% found once. Specimen: blood. Receptors originate from a woman aged 45-59 years with Graves' hyperthyroidism.

This clonotype was observed many times. The chain uses TRBV6-2 or TRBV6-3 and TRBJ1-5; TRBD1 might be the D (5 bases). The length of the CDR3 is 14 residues. V lost 4 bases and J lost 3, with 10 bases in between. Per germline, CDR1 MNHEY and CDR2 SVGEGT. The CDR3 sequence is CASSLRGDNQPQHF. DNA for the CDR3: TGTGCCAGCAGTTTACGGGGGGACAATCAGCCCCAGCATTTT.

This clonotype was picked up many times. The chain uses TRBV5-1 and TRBJ1-1, with TRBD1 matching over 7 bases. The ends lost 3 bases at V and 3 bases at J; junction bases unmatched: 5. CDR1 is SGHRS, CDR2 YFSETQ, per germline. The CDR3 spans 14 residues. CDR3 region: CASSSDRAYTEAFF. DNA of the CDR3: TGCGCCAGCAGCTCCGACAGGGCGTACACTGAAGCTTTCTTT.

This clonotype was counted ten times or more. The chain has TRBV20-1 and TRBJ2-3, with D unresolved. V dropped 0 bases and J dropped 4 bases, with 5 bases sitting between them. CDR3 length: 12 residues. The germline CDR1 and CDR2 sequences are DFQATT and SNEGSKA (reference sequence). This CDR3 reads CSARDGPDTQYF. The CDR3 nucleotides are TGCAGTGCTAGAGATGGCCCAGATACGCAGTATTTT.

The sample holds many counts of this clonotype. V and J are TRBV28 and TRBJ2-2; 10 bases are shared with TRBD1. J was trimmed by 9 bases and V by 4 bases; bases with no gene match: 8. Germline V gene lookup returns CDR1 MDHEN and CDR2 SYDVKM. The CDR3 has 15 residues. The CDR3 spells CASSSGQGNLRELFF. DNA for the CDR3: TGTGCCAGCAGTTCGGGACAGGGGAATCTCAGGGAGCTGTTTTTT.

This clonotype showed up just a few times. The V gene is TRBV15, the J gene TRBJ2-6, with TRBD2 as a possible D gene (5 bases). Trimming removed 0 bases from V and 2 bases from J, with 8 bases in between. This CDR3 contains 16 residues. CDR1 and CDR2 from the germline V gene are LNHNV and YYDKDF (reference sequence). CDR3 protein: CATSRDRGPGANVLTF. Written as DNA, the CDR3 is TGTGCCACCAGCAGAGATCGGGGTCCTGGGGCCAACGTCCTGACTTTC.

Ten or more counts support this clonotype. This chain joins TRBV11-2 and TRBJ1-3, with D unresolved. V lost 5 bases to trimming and J lost 2 bases, with 16 bases between them. The CDR3 sequence is 16 residues long. In germline, CDR1 is SGHAT, CDR2 FQNNGV. The CDR3 reads CASSRGGIRPGNTIYF. The CDR3 nucleotides read TGTGCCAGCAGCCGTGGCGGCATCCGGCCTGGAAACACCATATATTTT.

This clonotype appeared many times. The gene calls are TRBV3-1 and TRBJ1-1; a weak D match, TRBD1 (6 bases). Germline CDR1 is LGHDT and CDR2 is YNNKEL (reference sequence). V lost 7 bases, J lost 4 bases, and 16 bases lay in between. This CDR3 is built from 14 residues. Here the CDR3 reads CASTPTGFGTEAFF. As DNA, the CDR3 is TGTGCCAGCACCCCGACAGGCTTTGGCACTGAAGCTTTCTTT.

This clonotype was counted ten times or more. This chain links TRBV28 with TRBJ2-3, with 9 bases matching TRBD1. V trimming: 2 bases; J trimming: 4 bases; junction bases outside the gene matches: 4. Germline V gene data show CDR1 as MDHEN and CDR2 as SYDVKM. The CDR3 has 15 residues. CDR3 amino acids: CASSLNRGRADTQYF. The CDR3 DNA sequence: TGTGCCAGCAGTTTAAACAGGGGGCGGGCAGATACGCAGTATTTT.

Points on this clonotype: Since a much larger clone is just one base distant, this may be a read error. The chain carries TRBV10-3 and TRBJ2-3, with 12 bases lining up with TRBD2. The CDR3 has 15 amino acids. Germline lookup yields CDR1 ENHRY and CDR2 SYGVKD. CDR3 bases: TGTGCCATCAGTGGGCTAGCGGGGGGGACAGGTACGCAGTATTTT. Its protein product is CAISGLAGGTGTQYF.

This clonotype was observed many times. The chain joins TRBV18 to TRBJ2-1; D unclear. Germline-derived CDR1 and CDR2 are KGHSH and LQKENI. The V and J ends lost 1 base and 10 bases respectively, with 8 bases between them. The CDR3 runs to 12 residues. The CDR3 region is CASSPLSLEQFF. The CDR3 DNA sequence: TGTGCCAGCTCACCACTGTCTTTGGAGCAGTTCTTC.

By proportion, this clonotype is medium-sized. The V call is TRBV16, the J call TRBJ1-6; 7 positions match TRBD1. V lost 3 bases to trimming and J lost 10 bases; unmatched junction nucleotides: 9. The CDR3 has 15 amino acids. The germline gives CDR1 KGHSY, CDR2 FQNENV. CDR3 in DNA: TGTGCCAGCAGCCACAAACAGGGGTCGCGGTCACCCCTCCACTTT. Encoded protein: CASSHKQGSRSPLHF.

This clonotype showed up many times. This chain connects TRBV18 to TRBJ1-1; D remains ambiguous. V was pared by 0 bases and J by 1 base, with 6 bases between. The V gene's germline CDR1 is KGHSH and CDR2 LQKENI. CDR3 length: 14 residues. In DNA form, the CDR3 reads TGTGCCAGCTCACCACCTGGTAGGAACACTGAAGCTTTCTTT. Translating gives CASSPPGRNTEAFF.

This clonotype was seen at least ten times. J is TRBJ2-3 and V is TRBV7-6; tentatively, D is TRBD1 (7 bases). V lost 3 bases and J lost 1, with 11 bases in between. Per germline, CDR1 SGHVS and CDR2 FNYEAQ. The CDR3 extends over 15 amino acids. The CDR3 spells CASSFRGTGTDTQYF. The CDR3 DNA is TGTGCCAGCAGCTTTCGGGGGACAGGCACAGATACGCAGTATTTT.

This clonotype was seen ten or more times. The CDR3 region is CASSQQGSEQYF. The DNA of the CDR3 is TGTGCCAGCAGTCAACAGGGCAGCGAGCAGTACTTC. The chain recombines TRBV6-1 with TRBJ2-7, with D possibly TRBD1 on 6 matching bases. Per the germline V gene, CDR1 is MNHNS and CDR2 is SASEGT. Trimming removed 5 bases from V and 6 bases from J, with 11 bases in between. The CDR3 has 12 amino acids.

The V gene is TRBV24-1, the J gene TRBJ2-7; D may be TRBD1 (6 bases). The CDR3 has 15 amino acids. The V end was cut by 6 bases, the J end by 7 bases, with 21 bases between. Per germline, CDR1 KGHDR and CDR2 SFDVKD. CDR3 nucleotides: TGTGCCACCAGTTCCGGACAGTCGGGAAGAGGAGAGCAGTACTTC. It translates to CATSSGQSGRGEQYF.

This chain joins TRBV29-1 and TRBJ2-3, with a tentative D call TRBD2 (6 bases). Germline loops: CDR1 SQVTM, CDR2 ANQGSEA. The ends were cut back, 2 bases at V and 5 bases at J, with 23 bases in the middle. There are 17 residues in the CDR3. CDR3 nucleotides: TGCAGCGTTGAACACGGGAGATTCCCCCGTTACGGAGATACGCAGTATTTT. Protein sequence: CSVEHGRFPRYGDTQYF.

The table lists this clonotype with many counts. This chain uses TRBV12-3 or TRBV12-4 with TRBJ2-5; D uncertain. CDR3 length equals 12 residues. Trimming left V 4 bases short and J 6 bases short, with 9 bases between. The CDR3 sequence: CASSSGGQTQYF. CDR3 in DNA: TGTGCCAGCAGTTCGGGTGGACAGACCCAGTACTTC.

The V and J genes are TRBV3-1 and TRBJ1-2; no firm D call. This CDR3 spans 14 amino acids. Germline V lookup: CDR1 LGHDT, CDR2 YNNKEL (reference sequence). V was shortened by 1 base and J by 8 bases, with 14 bases between the two germline ends. CDR3 residues: CASSQGGQVEGYTF. In DNA, the CDR3 is TGTGCCAGCAGCCAAGGCGGGCAGGTTGAAGGCTACACCTTC.

This clonotype was found many times. The V call is TRBV24-1, the J call TRBJ2-1; the D gene could be TRBD1 or TRBD2 (5 bases each). CDR1 and CDR2 (germline): KGHDR, SFDVKD. V lost 9 bases and J lost 5, with 10 bases in between. The CDR3 is 12 amino acids. The CDR3 reads CATGTSNNEQFF. The DNA of the CDR3 is TGTGCCACCGGGACGTCTAACAATGAGCAGTTCTTC.

Of note for this clonotype: A much larger clone differs from this one at a single base, so this may be a read error. The rearrangement joins TRBV6-2 or TRBV6-3 to TRBJ1-1; D is uncertain. Per the germline V gene, CDR1 is MNHEY and CDR2 is SVGEGT. The CDR3 length is 12 residues. In nucleotides, the CDR3 is TGTGCCAGCAGAAAGACACGCACTGGAGCTTTCTTT. Translating gives CASRKTRTGAFF.

This clonotype was seen only a few times. The rearrangement joins TRBV4-2 to TRBJ1-5; D is possibly TRBD1 (6 bases). This CDR3 has 15 residues. Germline CDR1 reads LGHNA; CDR2 reads YNFKEQ. Trimming stripped 1 base from V and 4 bases from J, with 11 bases between. CDR3 DNA: TGTGCCAGCAGCCAAGTTCCGACAGGTAATCAGCCCCAGCATTTT. As protein: CASSQVPTGNQPQHF.

The chain is built from TRBV27 and TRBJ1-6, with D perhaps TRBD1 (6 bases). Looked up from germline, CDR1 is MNHEY and CDR2 is SMNVEV (reference sequence). V lost 4 bases and J 0 bases, leaving 10 bases between the germline ends. CDR3 size: 16 residues. CDR3 bases: TGTGCCAGCAGTTCAGGACAGACCTCCTATAATTCACCCCTCCACTTT. It yields the protein CASSSGQTSYNSPLHF.

The table lists this clonotype with a few counts. The rearrangement joins TRBV20-1 to TRBJ2-7, with D possibly TRBD1 on 5 matching bases. The CDR3 totals 11 residues. Trimming took 6 bases from V and 4 from J, leaving 10 bases between them. The germline V gene has CDR1 DFQATT and CDR2 SNEGSKA (reference sequence). The CDR3 coding sequence is TGCAGTGCCCGGACAACGTACGAGCAGTACTTC. Amino acids: CSARTTYEQYF.

This clonotype was recorded at least ten times. The V gene is TRBV7-9, the J gene TRBJ2-2; perhaps TRBD2 as D (6 bases). Germline assignment: CDR1 SEHNR and CDR2 FQNEAQ (reference sequence). The CDR3 has 16 amino acids. Between the trimmed V and J ends, which lost 5 bases and 4 bases, there was a span of 17 bases. The CDR3 loop reads CASSPIAGTGTGELFF. The CDR3, as DNA: TGTGCCAGCAGCCCCATAGCCGGGACTGGCACCGGGGAGCTGTTTTTT. The complete variable domain, with remaining parts taken from reference TRBV7-9 and TRBJ2-2, reads DTGVSQNPRHKITKRGQNVTFRCDPISEHNRLYWYRQTLGQGPEFLTYFQNEAQLEKSRLLSDRFSAERPKGSFSTLEIQRTEQGDSAMYLCASSPIAGTGTGELFFGEGSRLTVL.

The chain carries TRBV27 and TRBJ1-5, with a weak D call TRBD1 (5 bases). Trimming took 2 bases from V and 7 from J, leaving 18 bases between them. The CDR3 runs 16 residues. The germline CDR1 and CDR2 sequences are MNHEY and SMNVEV (reference sequence). Here the CDR3 reads CASSLGGGRQGQPQHF. The DNA for the CDR3 is TGTGCCAGCAGTTTAGGGGGTGGCAGGCAGGGACAGCCCCAGCATTTT.

The V call is TRBV7-6, the J call TRBJ2-1, with D possibly matching TRBD1 (6 bases). The germline V and J ends were trimmed by 6 bases and 8 bases, with 20 bases remaining between them. Looked up from germline, CDR1 is SGHVS and CDR2 is FNYEAQ. The CDR3 is 15 residues long. The CDR3 DNA is TGTGCCAGCAGTCCTGCCCAGGGGCGGGTAGATGAGCAGTTCTTC. Its protein product is CASSPAQGRVDEQFF.

This clonotype was seen more than once but under ten times. This chain uses TRBV24-1 with TRBJ2-1, with 11 bases lining up with TRBD2. V gave up 3 bases and J gave up 3 bases; unmatched junction bases: 9. Per the germline V gene, CDR1 is KGHDR and CDR2 is SFDVKD. The CDR3 has 18 amino acids. This chain's CDR3 is CATSDRLAGGPGYNEQFF. As DNA, the CDR3 is TGTGCCACCAGTGATAGGTTAGCGGGAGGGCCAGGCTACAATGAGCAGTTCTTC.